The 3 T cell receptor beta chains below were found in one sample sequenced in a study of blood T cell repertoires in COVID-19. Repertoires were generated with immunoSEQ multiplex PCR, while TCRdb's copy carries only in-frame clones and drops some. Among some 220,000 clones listed, approximately 92% were seen once. The sample taken for sequencing was PBMCs or T cells enriched from blood (not recorded which). The receptors shown here come from a woman between 18 and 29 years old in a cohort exposed to, infected with or recovered from COVID-19 (not recorded which).

The genes are TRBV7-3 and TRBJ1-4; 7 bases are a match to TRBD1. This CDR3 is 15 amino acids long. Trimming cost V 5 bases and J 0 bases; bases outside gene matches: 3. The V gene's germline CDR1 is SGHTA and CDR2 FQGTGA. CDR3 residues: CASSPGQATNEKLFF. In nucleotides, the CDR3 is TGTGCCAGCAGCCCAGGACAGGCAACTAATGAAAAACTGTTTTTT.

V is TRBV5-1 and J is TRBJ2-7, with unresolved D. CDR1 and CDR2 (germline): SGHRS, YFSETQ. Trimming stripped 3 bases from V and 3 bases from J, with 13 bases between. The CDR3 spans 14 residues. CDR3 loop: CASSSRLSSYEQYF. DNA for the CDR3: TGCGCCAGCAGCTCAAGACTGAGTAGCTACGAGCAGTACTTC.

This clone was picked up a small number of times. DNA for the CDR3: TGTGCCAGCAGTGAAGCGCACCAGGGCAAGCAGTTCTTC. Protein product: CASSEAHQGKQFF. V and J are TRBV2 and TRBJ2-1; D might be TRBD1 (5 bases). V was pared by 0 bases and J by 11 bases, with 11 bases between. The CDR3 extends over 13 amino acids. Germline V gene data show CDR1 as SNHLY and CDR2 as FYNNEI.